The 20 T cell receptor beta chains given below trace back to one sample, sequenced in a study of cytomegalovirus exposure and HLA in healthy donors. PCR employed 60 Vbeta and 13 Jbeta primers. Sequencing was performed with immunoSEQ multiplex PCR; in TCRdb, only in-frame clones are kept and a portion is missing. The repertoire holds 100,000 to 150,000 clones, with around two thirds as singletons. Sequencing was carried out using PBMCs. Receptor source: a man aged 55 to 70 in good health and CMV-seropositive.

This clone was detected only once. The rearrangement links TRBV29-1 to TRBJ1-2; D gene unclear. The CDR3 totals 12 residues. CDR1 SQVTM and CDR2 ANQGSEA come from the germline V gene. The germline V and J ends were trimmed by 6 bases and 2 bases, with 10 bases remaining between them. CDR3 residues: CSVQFANYGYTF. The DNA for the CDR3 is TGCAGCGTCCAGTTCGCCAACTATGGCTACACCTTC.

This chain uses TRBV12-5 with TRBJ2-3; tentative D call: TRBD2 (6 bases). Per the germline V gene, CDR1 is LGHNT and CDR2 is FRNRAP. Trimming removed 0 bases at V and 4 bases at J, with 11 bases between. CDR3 length: 15 amino acids. CDR3 amino acids: CASGLVTGGADTQYF. CDR3 DNA sequence: TGTGCTAGTGGTTTGGTAACAGGCGGGGCAGATACGCAGTATTTT.

CDR3 bases: TGTGCCTTCGAACAGGGGGCCCTGAACACTGAAGCTTTCTTT. Amino acid sequence: CAFEQGALNTEAFF. The chain is built from TRBV30 and TRBJ1-1; TRBD1 matches at 9 bases. There are 14 residues in the CDR3. CDR1 is GTSNPN, CDR2 SVGIG, per germline (reference sequence). V lost 7 bases to trimming and J lost 0 bases; unmatched junction nucleotides: 6.

The chain is built from TRBV19 and TRBJ2-3; TRBD1 matches 7 bases. There are 13 residues in the CDR3. Germline trimming cut 10 bases from V and 5 bases from J; bases unmatched to any gene: 9. The germline V gene encodes CDR1 LNHDA and CDR2 SQIVND (reference sequence). The CDR3 bases are TGTGCCACCCAAAGACAGGGTTTAGATACGCAGTATTTT. It translates to CATQRQGLDTQYF.

The V call is TRBV6-1, the J call TRBJ2-7, with 9 bases aligning to TRBD1. This CDR3 spans 14 amino acids. With 5 bases clipped from V and 6 bases from J, the junction kept 8 bases outside the gene matches. Looked up from germline, CDR1 is MNHNS and CDR2 is SASEGT. The CDR3 DNA reads TGTGCCAGCAGTCCGACAGGGGGGTGGACCGAGCAGTACTTC. Amino acid sequence: CASSPTGGWTEQYF.

The chain combines TRBV29-1 with TRBJ1-2, with 8 nucleotides matching TRBD1. The CDR3 covers 16 residues. V shed 2 bases and J 3 bases; nucleotides not matched to a gene: 11. Germline lookup yields CDR1 SQVTM and CDR2 ANQGSEA. The CDR3 DNA sequence: TGCAGCGTTGAAACGGTCCAGGGGGCGATGGACTATGGCTACACCTTC. Translation gives CSVETVQGAMDYGYTF.

This clone has a count of ten or more. V gene TRBV2 combines with J gene TRBJ1-2, with D perhaps matching TRBD1 (6 bases). Germline loops: CDR1 SNHLY, CDR2 FYNNEI. CDR3 length equals 12 residues. The V end was cut by 9 bases, the J end by 5 bases, with 13 bases between. The chain's CDR3 is CASTTGPYGYTF. Written as DNA, the CDR3 is TGTGCCAGTACGACAGGACCTTATGGCTACACCTTC. Filled out from reference TRBV2 and TRBJ1-2, the complete variable domain reads EPEVTQTPSHQVTQMGQEVILRCVPISNHLYFYWYRQILGQKVEFLVSFYNNEISEKSEIFDDQFSVERPDGSNFTLKIRSTKLEDSAMYFCASTTGPYGYTFGSGTRLTVV.

The chain recombines TRBV6-5 with TRBJ2-5, with TRBD2 as a possible D gene (5 bases). The CDR3 is 15 residues long. Trimming removed 2 bases at V and 7 bases at J, with 17 bases between. Germline V gives CDR1 MNHEY, CDR2 SVGAGI. This CDR3 reads CASSYGAADGATQYF. The CDR3 coding sequence is TGTGCCAGCAGTTACGGAGCGGCGGACGGCGCGACCCAGTACTTC.

J is TRBJ1-2 and V is TRBV30; 8 nucleotides align to TRBD1. CDR3 length equals 11 residues. V was pared by 3 bases and J by 13 bases, with 7 bases of the junction left unmatched. Germline CDR1 and CDR2: GTSNPN and SVGIG (reference sequence). CDR3 region: CAWRRTGSFTF. For the CDR3, the DNA is TGTGCCTGGAGACGGACAGGGAGCTTCACCTTC.

The CDR3 DNA sequence: TGCAGCGCCGGGACAGTAATCATGAACACTGAAGCTTTCTTT. Encoded protein: CSAGTVIMNTEAFF. V gene TRBV29-1 combines with J gene TRBJ1-1; 7 nucleotides align to TRBD1. Germline V gene data show CDR1 as SQVTM and CDR2 as ANQGSEA. Unmatched junction bases numbered 8, after V lost 7 bases and J lost 0 bases. The CDR3 covers 14 residues.

The V and J genes are TRBV9 and TRBJ2-1, with D possibly TRBD2 on 6 matching bases. The V and J ends lost 0 bases and 2 bases respectively, with 9 bases between them. Germline V gene lookup returns CDR1 SGDLS and CDR2 YYNGEE. This CDR3 has 15 amino acids. The CDR3 nucleotides are TGTGCCAGCAGCGTAGAACTAGCCACCTACAATGAGCAGTTCTTC. Residues: CASSVELATYNEQFF.

The chain joins TRBV7-8 to TRBJ1-5; 7 positions match TRBD1. Germline assignment: CDR1 SGHVS and CDR2 FQNEAQ. CDR3 length: 15 amino acids. V gave up 5 bases and J gave up 4 bases; unmatched junction bases: 8. CDR3 nucleotides: TGTGCCAGCAGCCCTACAGGGGTTCCGAATCAGCCCCAGCATTTT. This sequence encodes CASSPTGVPNQPQHF.

To note about this clone: Mismatch with germline at one junction end may stem from a read error. The gene calls are TRBV15 and TRBJ1-4; 9 bases agree with TRBD1. The germline CDR1 and CDR2 sequences are LNHNV and YYDKDF (reference sequence). The CDR3 runs to 12 residues. This CDR3 is CATSRPRDRVIF. CDR3 DNA: TGTGCCACCAGCAGACCGCGGGACAGGGTAATTTTT. Supplemented by reference TRBV15 and TRBJ1-4, the full variable domain reads DAMVIQNPRYQVTQFGKPVTLSCSQTLNHNVMYWYQQKSSQAPKLLFHYYDKDFNNEADTPDNFQSRRPNTSFCFLDIRSPGLGDTAMYLCATSRPRDRVIFGSGTQLSVL.

This chain connects TRBV13 to TRBJ1-3, with D tentatively TRBD1 (6 bases). CDR3 length: 17 amino acids. Germline loops: CDR1 PRHDT, CDR2 FYEKMQ (reference sequence). Trimming stripped 4 bases from V and 0 bases from J, with 16 bases between. This CDR3 is CASSYRTAAFSGNTIYF. In DNA, the CDR3 is TGTGCCAGCAGCTACCGGACAGCTGCCTTCTCTGGAAACACCATATATTTT.

This rearrangement joins TRBV6-1 to TRBJ1-3; maybe TRBD1 (6 bases). The CDR3 loop spans 15 amino acids. Germline V gives CDR1 MNHNS, CDR2 SASEGT. Trimming took 4 bases from V and 0 from J, leaving 10 bases between them. Written as DNA, the CDR3 is TGTGCCAGCAGTGTACAGGGCGTCTCTGGAAACACCATATATTTT. This sequence encodes CASSVQGVSGNTIYF.

There are a few counts of this clone. The rearrangement links TRBV6-4 to TRBJ1-5, with TRBD1 matching 10 bases. The J segment lost 0 bases and the V segment lost 10 bases, leaving 12 bases of the junction unmatched. There are 17 residues in the CDR3. Germline V gene data show CDR1 as MRHNA and CDR2 as SNTAGT. The DNA of the CDR3 is TGTGCCATCAAACCGGGACAGGGGTTTTATAGCAATCAGCCCCAGCATTTT. This encodes CAIKPGQGFYSNQPQHF.

The chain combines TRBV5-5 with TRBJ1-6; D is perhaps TRBD1 (5 bases). Germline V gene lookup returns CDR1 SGHKS and CDR2 YYEKEE (reference sequence). The CDR3 has 15 residues. Deletions cut 3 bases from V and 5 bases from J, with 12 bases between. CDR3: CASSWGVFDNSPLHF. The CDR3 coding sequence is TGTGCCAGCAGCTGGGGGGTTTTCGATAATTCACCCCTCCACTTT.

The gene calls are TRBV19 and TRBJ2-3; 10 bases agree with TRBD2. V was clipped by 4 bases and J by 8 bases; unmatched bases: 6. The CDR3 spans 14 residues. Germline values: CDR1 LNHDA, CDR2 SQIVND (reference sequence). CDR3 sequence reads: CASSTSGGEGTQYF. The DNA for the CDR3 is TGTGCCAGTAGTACCAGCGGGGGGGAGGGTACGCAGTATTTT.

The rearrangement links TRBV5-1 to TRBJ1-5, with D uncertain. V shed 7 bases and J shed 8 bases, with 19 bases lying between them. Per the germline V gene, CDR1 is SGHRS and CDR2 is YFSETQ. The CDR3 totals 14 residues. The CDR3 DNA reads as TGCGCCAGCCGAAAAGGATCGGAGATGGAGCCCCAGCATTTT. Its translation: CASRKGSEMEPQHF.

The chain combines TRBV6-6 with TRBJ1-5, with D possibly TRBD1 on 5 matching bases. Looked up from germline, CDR1 is MNHNY and CDR2 is SVGAGI (reference sequence). The germline V and J ends were trimmed by 0 bases and 7 bases, with 10 bases remaining between them. The CDR3 has 14 residues. CDR3 DNA: TGTGCCAGCAGTTACTCGTGGGGGGACCAGCCCCAGCATTTT. Translating gives CASSYSWGDQPQHF.